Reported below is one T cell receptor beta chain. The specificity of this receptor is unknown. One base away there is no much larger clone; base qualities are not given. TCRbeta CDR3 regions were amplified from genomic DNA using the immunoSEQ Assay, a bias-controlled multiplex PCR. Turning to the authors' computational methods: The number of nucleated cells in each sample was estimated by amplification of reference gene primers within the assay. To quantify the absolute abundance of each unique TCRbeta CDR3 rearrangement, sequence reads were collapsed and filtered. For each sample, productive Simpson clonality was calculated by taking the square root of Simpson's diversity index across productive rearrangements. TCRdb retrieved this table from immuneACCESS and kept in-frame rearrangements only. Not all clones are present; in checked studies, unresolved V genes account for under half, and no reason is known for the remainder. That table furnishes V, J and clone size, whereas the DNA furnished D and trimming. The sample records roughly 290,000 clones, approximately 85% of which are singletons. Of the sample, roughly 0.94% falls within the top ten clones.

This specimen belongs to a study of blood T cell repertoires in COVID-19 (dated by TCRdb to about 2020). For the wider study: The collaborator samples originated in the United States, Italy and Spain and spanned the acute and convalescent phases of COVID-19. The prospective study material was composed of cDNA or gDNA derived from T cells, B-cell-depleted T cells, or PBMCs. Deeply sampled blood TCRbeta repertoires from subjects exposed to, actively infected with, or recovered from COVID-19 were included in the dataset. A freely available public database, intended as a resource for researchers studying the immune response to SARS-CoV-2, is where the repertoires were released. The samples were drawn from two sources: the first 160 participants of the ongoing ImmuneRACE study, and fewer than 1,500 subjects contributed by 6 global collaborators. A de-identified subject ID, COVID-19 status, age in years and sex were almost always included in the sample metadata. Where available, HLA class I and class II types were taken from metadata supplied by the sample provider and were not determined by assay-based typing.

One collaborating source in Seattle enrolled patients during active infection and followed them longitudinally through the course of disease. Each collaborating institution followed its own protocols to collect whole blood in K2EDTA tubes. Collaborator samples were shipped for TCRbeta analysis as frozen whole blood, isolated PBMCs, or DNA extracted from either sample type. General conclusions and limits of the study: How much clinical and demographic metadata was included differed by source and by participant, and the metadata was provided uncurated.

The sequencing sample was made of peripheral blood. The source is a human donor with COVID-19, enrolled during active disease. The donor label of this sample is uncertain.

The nucleotide sequence reads as follows: TGTGCCAGCAGCCAAGGGGCAGTTTCTTTTGATAGCAATCAGCCCCAGCATTTT. The translation is CASSQGAVSFDSNQPQHF. The sequence is built from TRBV3-1 (or the pseudogene TRBV3-2) and TRBJ1-5, with the D gene uncertain. From the cysteine through the phenylalanine, the CDR3 covers 18 amino acids. The retained sequence is limited to the CDR3, 54 bases, with the frame set at the first base. Deletion took 1 base off V and 0 bases off J, with a span of 16 bases between the germline ends. From a lookup of the germline V gene (reference sequence), CDR1 and CDR2 are LGHDT and YNNKEL.